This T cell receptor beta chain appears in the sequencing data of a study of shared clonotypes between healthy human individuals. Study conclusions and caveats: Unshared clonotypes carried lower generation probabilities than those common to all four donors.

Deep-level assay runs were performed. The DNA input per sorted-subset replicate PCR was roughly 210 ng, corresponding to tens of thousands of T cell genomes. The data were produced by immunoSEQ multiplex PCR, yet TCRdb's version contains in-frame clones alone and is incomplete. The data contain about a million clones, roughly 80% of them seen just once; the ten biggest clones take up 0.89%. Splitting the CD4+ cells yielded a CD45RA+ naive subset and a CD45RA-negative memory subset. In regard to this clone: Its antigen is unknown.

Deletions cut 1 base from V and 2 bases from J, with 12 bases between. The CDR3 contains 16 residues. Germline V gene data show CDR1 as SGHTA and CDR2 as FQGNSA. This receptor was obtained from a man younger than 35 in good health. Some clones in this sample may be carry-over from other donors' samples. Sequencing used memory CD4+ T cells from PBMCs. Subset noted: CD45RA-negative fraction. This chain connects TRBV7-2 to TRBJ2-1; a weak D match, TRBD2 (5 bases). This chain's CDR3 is CASSLGSSPTYNEQFF. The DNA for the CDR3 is TGTGCCAGCAGCTTAGGATCTAGCCCGACCTACAATGAGCAGTTCTTC.